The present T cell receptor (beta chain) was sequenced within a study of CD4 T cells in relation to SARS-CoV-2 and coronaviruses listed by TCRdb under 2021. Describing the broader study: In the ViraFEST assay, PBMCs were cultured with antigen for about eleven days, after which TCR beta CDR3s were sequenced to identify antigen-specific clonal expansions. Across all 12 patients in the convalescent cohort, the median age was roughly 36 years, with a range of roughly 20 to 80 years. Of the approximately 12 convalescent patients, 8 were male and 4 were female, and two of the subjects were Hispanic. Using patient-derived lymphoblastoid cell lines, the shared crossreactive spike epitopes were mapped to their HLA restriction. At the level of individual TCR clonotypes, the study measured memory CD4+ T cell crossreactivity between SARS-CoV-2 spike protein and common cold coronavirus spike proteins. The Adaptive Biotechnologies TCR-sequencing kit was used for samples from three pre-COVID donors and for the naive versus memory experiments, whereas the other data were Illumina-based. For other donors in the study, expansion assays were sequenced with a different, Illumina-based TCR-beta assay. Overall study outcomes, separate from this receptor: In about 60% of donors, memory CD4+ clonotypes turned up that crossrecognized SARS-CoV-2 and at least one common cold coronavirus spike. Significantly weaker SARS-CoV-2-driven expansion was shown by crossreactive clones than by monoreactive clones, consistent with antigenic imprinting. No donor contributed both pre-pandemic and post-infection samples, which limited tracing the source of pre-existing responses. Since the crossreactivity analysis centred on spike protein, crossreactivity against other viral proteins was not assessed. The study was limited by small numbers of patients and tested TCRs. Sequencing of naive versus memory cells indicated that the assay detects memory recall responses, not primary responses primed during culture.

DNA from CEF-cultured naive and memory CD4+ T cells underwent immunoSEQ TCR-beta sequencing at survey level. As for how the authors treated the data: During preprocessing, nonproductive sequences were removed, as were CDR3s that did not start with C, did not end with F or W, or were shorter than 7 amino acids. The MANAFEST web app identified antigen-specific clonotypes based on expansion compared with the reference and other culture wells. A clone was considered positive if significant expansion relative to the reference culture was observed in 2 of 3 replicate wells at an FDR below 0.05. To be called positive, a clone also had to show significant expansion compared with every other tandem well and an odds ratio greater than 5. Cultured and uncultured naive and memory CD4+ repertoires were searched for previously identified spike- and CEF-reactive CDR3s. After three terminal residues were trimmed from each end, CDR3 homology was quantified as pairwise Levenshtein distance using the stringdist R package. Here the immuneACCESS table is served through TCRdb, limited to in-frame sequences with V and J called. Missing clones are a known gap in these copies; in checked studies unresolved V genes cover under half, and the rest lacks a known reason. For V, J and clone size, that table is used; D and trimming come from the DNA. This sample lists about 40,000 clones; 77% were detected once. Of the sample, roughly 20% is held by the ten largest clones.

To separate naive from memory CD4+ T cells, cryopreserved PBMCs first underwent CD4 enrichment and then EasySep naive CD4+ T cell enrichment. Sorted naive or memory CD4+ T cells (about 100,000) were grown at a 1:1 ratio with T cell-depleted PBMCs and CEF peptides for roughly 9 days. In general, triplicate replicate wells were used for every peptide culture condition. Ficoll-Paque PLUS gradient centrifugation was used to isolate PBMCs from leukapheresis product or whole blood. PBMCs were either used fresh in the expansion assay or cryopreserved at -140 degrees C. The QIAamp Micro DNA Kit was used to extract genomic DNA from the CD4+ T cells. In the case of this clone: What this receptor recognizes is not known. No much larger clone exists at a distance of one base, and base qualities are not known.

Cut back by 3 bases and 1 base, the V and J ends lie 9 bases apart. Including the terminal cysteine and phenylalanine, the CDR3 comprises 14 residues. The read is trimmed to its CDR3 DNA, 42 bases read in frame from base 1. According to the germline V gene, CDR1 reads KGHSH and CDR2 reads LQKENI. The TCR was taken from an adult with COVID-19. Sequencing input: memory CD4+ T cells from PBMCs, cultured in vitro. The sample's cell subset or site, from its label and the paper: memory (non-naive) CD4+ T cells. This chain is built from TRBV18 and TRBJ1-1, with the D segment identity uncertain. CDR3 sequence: CASSPTSQNTEAFF. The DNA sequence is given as TGTGCCAGCTCACCCACATCACAGAACACTGAAGCTTTCTTT. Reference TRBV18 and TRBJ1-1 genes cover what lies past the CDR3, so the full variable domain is NAGVMQNPRHLVRRRGQEARLRCSPMKGHSHVYWYRQLPEEGLKFMVYLQKENIIDESGMPKERFSAEFPKEGPSILRIQQVVRGDSAAYFCASSPTSQNTEAFFGQGTRLTVV.